The entry below describes one TCR beta chain. TCRdb's copy holds only in-frame clones and misses some; the assay was immunoSEQ multiplex PCR. The data contain approximately 90,000 clones, 80% of them singletons. Germline V CDR1 and CDR2: WSHSY, SAAADI. Germline trimming cut 4 bases from V and 3 bases from J; bases unmatched to any gene: 4. This CDR3 is built from 14 residues. This sample was taken from a study of blood T cell repertoires in COVID-19. Study summary: Nucleic acid was either cDNA or gDNA, and it came from T cells, B-cell-depleted T cells, or PBMCs.

The TCR was taken from a woman aged 80 or over with acute or convalescent COVID-19. The material sequenced was peripheral blood. The genes are TRBV10-2 and TRBJ2-7; 9 bases map to TRBD2. CDR3 sequence reads: CASSGTAGGYEQYF. CDR3 DNA sequence: TGCGCCAGCAGTGGGACAGCGGGGGGCTACGAGCAGTACTTC.